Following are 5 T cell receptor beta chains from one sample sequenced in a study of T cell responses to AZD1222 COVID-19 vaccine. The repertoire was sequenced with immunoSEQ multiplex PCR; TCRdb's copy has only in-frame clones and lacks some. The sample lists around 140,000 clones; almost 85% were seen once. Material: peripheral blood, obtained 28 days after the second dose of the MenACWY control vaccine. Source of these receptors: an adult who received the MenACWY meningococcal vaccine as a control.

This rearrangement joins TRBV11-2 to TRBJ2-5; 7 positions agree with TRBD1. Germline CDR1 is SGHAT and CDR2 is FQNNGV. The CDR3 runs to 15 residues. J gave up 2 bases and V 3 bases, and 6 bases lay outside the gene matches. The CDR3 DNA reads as TGTGCCAGCAGCTTGGCCAGGGGGTTTCAAGAGACCCAGTACTTC. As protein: CASSLARGFQETQYF. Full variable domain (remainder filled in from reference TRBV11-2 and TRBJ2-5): EAGVAQSPRYKIIEKRQSVAFWCNPISGHATLYWYQQILGQGPKLLIQFQNNGVVDDSQLPKDRFSAERLKGVDSTLKIQPAKLEDSAVYLCASSLARGFQETQYFGPGTRLLVL.

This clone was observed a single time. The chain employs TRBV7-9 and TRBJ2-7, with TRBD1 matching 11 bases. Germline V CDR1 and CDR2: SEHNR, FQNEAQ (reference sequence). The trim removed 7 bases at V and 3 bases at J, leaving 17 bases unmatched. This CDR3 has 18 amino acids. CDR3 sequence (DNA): TGTGCCAGCATGCCGCGGCAGGGACAGGGGGAATCTCTCTACGAGCAGTACTTC. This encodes CASMPRQGQGESLYEQYF.

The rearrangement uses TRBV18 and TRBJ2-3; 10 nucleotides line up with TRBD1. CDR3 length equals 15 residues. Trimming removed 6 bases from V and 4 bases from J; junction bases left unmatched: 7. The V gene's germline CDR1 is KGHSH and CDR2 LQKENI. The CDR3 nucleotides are TGTGCCAGCTCGTCCGGGACAGGGGACGCAGATACGCAGTATTTT. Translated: CASSSGTGDADTQYF.

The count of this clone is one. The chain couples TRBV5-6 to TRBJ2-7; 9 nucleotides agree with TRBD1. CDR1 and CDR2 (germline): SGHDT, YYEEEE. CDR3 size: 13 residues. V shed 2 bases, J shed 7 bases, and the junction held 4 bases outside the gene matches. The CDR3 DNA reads TGTGCCAGCAGCTTACAGGGGGCAGAGGAGCAGTACTTC. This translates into CASSLQGAEEQYF.

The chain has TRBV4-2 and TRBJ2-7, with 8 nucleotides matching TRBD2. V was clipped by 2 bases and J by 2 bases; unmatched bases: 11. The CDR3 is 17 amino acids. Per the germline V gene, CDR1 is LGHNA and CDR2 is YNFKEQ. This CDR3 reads CASSQPPTGGSTYEQYF. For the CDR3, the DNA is TGTGCCAGCAGCCAACCTCCCACGGGGGGGAGCACCTACGAGCAGTACTTC.